These 21 T cell receptor beta chains originate from one sample sequenced in a study of cytomegalovirus exposure and HLA in healthy donors. 13 Jbeta primers and 60 Vbeta primers were used for the PCR. Sequencing was performed with immunoSEQ multiplex PCR; in TCRdb, only in-frame clones are kept and a portion is missing. The table records more than 110,000 clones, roughly three quarters of them present only once. Source material: PBMCs. These receptors were taken from a male donor in good health and CMV-seronegative.

This chain links TRBV4-1 with TRBJ1-1, with 7 bases matching TRBD1. The germline CDR1 and CDR2 sequences are MGHRA and YSYEKL. V lost 2 bases, J lost 0 bases, and 6 bases stayed unmatched. The CDR3 sequence is 16 residues long. The CDR3 spells CASSQIRDSVNTEAFF. The CDR3 region has the DNA TGCGCCAGCAGCCAAATCCGGGACAGTGTGAACACTGAAGCTTTCTTT.

V is TRBV4-2 and J is TRBJ1-5; D is undetermined. The CDR3 is made up of 14 amino acids. Trimming stripped 0 bases from V and 1 base from J, with 4 bases between. The germline V gene encodes CDR1 LGHNA and CDR2 YNFKEQ. The CDR3 here is CASSQDESNQPQHF. CDR3 DNA: TGTGCCAGCAGCCAAGATGAGAGCAATCAGCCCCAGCATTTT.

The gene calls are TRBV7-9 and TRBJ1-1, with a weak D call TRBD1 (6 bases). Germline CDR1 SEHNR, CDR2 FQNEAQ (reference sequence). This CDR3 is built from 11 residues. V lost 6 bases, J lost 8 bases, and 10 bases lay in between. For the CDR3, the DNA is TGTGCCAGCAGGACAGGCGGGGAAGCTTTCTTT. It specifies CASRTGGEAFF.

In its sample, this clone was seen once. The chain employs TRBV29-1 and TRBJ2-7; 7 nucleotides agree with TRBD1. Germline V gives CDR1 SQVTM, CDR2 ANQGSEA. The CDR3 is 12 amino acids. The CDR3 DNA sequence: TGCAGTCTCCGGGACAGCTCCTACGAGCAGTACTTC. Its protein product is CSLRDSSYEQYF.

The rearrangement joins TRBV7-2 to TRBJ1-2; a possible D gene is TRBD1 (5 bases). The V end was cut by 4 bases, the J end by 2 bases, with 17 bases between. This CDR3 has 16 residues. Germline V CDR1 and CDR2: SGHTA, FQGNSA. The CDR3 protein is CASSSPLRRGNYGYTF. The CDR3 bases are TGTGCCAGCAGCTCCCCGCTTCGGAGGGGAAACTATGGCTACACCTTC.

This chain joins TRBV6-5 and TRBJ1-1; D is possibly TRBD1 (6 bases). The germline V gene has CDR1 MNHEY and CDR2 SVGAGI. The CDR3 is 14 amino acids. V was shortened by 2 bases and J by 5 bases, with 12 bases between the two germline ends. CDR3 in amino acids: CASSYASGATEAFF. The CDR3 bases are TGTGCCAGCAGTTACGCCTCAGGGGCGACTGAAGCTTTCTTT.

The chain has TRBV4-3 and TRBJ2-7; 11 bases line up with TRBD2. The CDR3 spans 16 residues. J was trimmed by 5 bases and V by 2 bases; bases with no gene match: 8. From germline, CDR1 is LGHNA and CDR2 YSLEER. CDR3 sequence reads: CASSQSRLAGMDEQYF. DNA of the CDR3: TGCGCCAGCAGCCAATCCCGACTAGCGGGAATGGACGAGCAGTACTTC.

As concerns this clone: Other DNA sequences within the sample encode an identical CDR3. The rearrangement joins TRBV4-1 to TRBJ1-1; no definite D call. V lost 2 bases, J lost 8 bases, and 12 bases lay in between. Germline CDR1 and CDR2: MGHRA and YSYEKL. The CDR3 consists of 13 residues. As DNA, the CDR3 is TGCGCCAGCAGCCAACAGCCGGACTCGGAAGCTTTCTTT. It is translated as CASSQQPDSEAFF.

The chain uses TRBV2 and TRBJ2-2; tentative D call: TRBD1 (6 bases). Trimming removed 10 bases from V and 5 bases from J, with 23 bases in between. CDR1 is SNHLY and CDR2 is FYNNEI in the germline V gene. The CDR3 sequence is 16 residues long. The CDR3 nucleotides read TGTGCCACCGGACAGTCGGTGGTATTCTCGACCGGGGAGCTGTTTTTT. Its protein is CATGQSVVFSTGELFF.

V gene TRBV11-2 combines with J gene TRBJ2-2; 7 bases match TRBD1. J lost 3 bases, V lost 0 bases, and 4 bases had no gene match. The length of the CDR3 is 16 residues. Germline V lookup: CDR1 SGHAT, CDR2 FQNNGV. The CDR3 bases are TGTGCCAGCAGCTTAGAGGGACAGACTTACACCGGGGAGCTGTTTTTT. Translation gives CASSLEGQTYTGELFF.

V usage is TRBV11-2 and J usage is TRBJ2-7; D unresolved. The CDR3 totals 14 residues. V was pared by 0 bases and J by 2 bases, with 8 bases between. Germline CDR1 and CDR2: SGHAT and FQNNGV. The CDR3 sequence: CASSLDLKTYEQYF. For the CDR3, the DNA is TGTGCCAGCAGCTTAGATCTAAAAACCTACGAGCAGTACTTC.

This chain links TRBV30 with TRBJ2-7; 9 nucleotides match TRBD1. J was trimmed by 9 bases and V by 3 bases; bases with no gene match: 3. The germline V gene has CDR1 GTSNPN and CDR2 SVGIG (reference sequence). This CDR3 has 11 amino acids. The CDR3 nucleotides read TGTGCCTGGAGGGACAGGGGTAGGCAGTACTTC. This sequence encodes CAWRDRGRQYF.

This clone was detected only a few times. J is TRBJ1-2 and V is TRBV6-5; 10 nucleotides agree with TRBD1. After removal of 5 bases from V and 8 bases from J, the junction contained 8 bases not matched to a gene. Germline lookup yields CDR1 MNHEY and CDR2 SVGAGI. The length of the CDR3 is 14 residues. The CDR3 is CASSTRTGGKGYTF. The CDR3 DNA is TGTGCCAGCAGTACTCGGACAGGGGGTAAGGGCTACACCTTC.

This clone is a singleton in its sample. This rearrangement joins TRBV6-1 to TRBJ1-2, with TRBD1 identical over 8 bases. V dropped 11 bases and J dropped 6; count of bases not matched to a gene: 8. CDR3 length equals 12 residues. Germline-derived CDR1 and CDR2 are MNHNS and SASEGT. The CDR3 here is CAGQDRVDGYTF. DNA of the CDR3: TGTGCCGGCCAGGACAGGGTGGATGGCTACACCTTC.

The chain recombines TRBV5-6 with TRBJ2-5, with D perhaps matching TRBD1 (5 bases). Germline loops: CDR1 SGHDT, CDR2 YYEEEE. Between the trimmed V and J ends, which lost 1 base and 2 bases, there was a span of 9 bases. This CDR3 has 14 amino acids. The CDR3 spells CASSLFRQQETQYF. Written as DNA, the CDR3 is TGTGCCAGCAGCTTGTTCCGACAGCAAGAGACCCAGTACTTC.

The chain couples TRBV4-2 to TRBJ2-2; D possibly corresponds to TRBD1 (6 bases). Germline V lookup: CDR1 LGHNA, CDR2 YNFKEQ. CDR3 length: 14 residues. V lost 3 bases and J lost 4, with 9 bases in between. CDR3 amino acids: CASSHEQGTGELFF. The CDR3 nucleotides are TGTGCCAGCAGCCATGAACAGGGCACCGGGGAGCTGTTTTTT.

V gene TRBV5-1 combines with J gene TRBJ2-7; TRBD1 matches at 8 bases. Germline-derived CDR1 and CDR2 are SGHRS and YFSETQ. This CDR3 is built from 16 residues. V lost 0 bases and J lost 1; bases outside the gene matches: 6. CDR3 loop: CASSLAVTGESYEQYF. The CDR3 coding sequence is TGCGCCAGCAGCTTGGCCGTGACAGGGGAGTCCTACGAGCAGTACTTC.

The chain uses TRBV4-3 and TRBJ2-3, with 8 positions matching TRBD2. Germline V gene data show CDR1 as LGHNA and CDR2 as YSLEER. The CDR3 is 15 amino acids. CDR3 nucleotides: TGCGCACCTACAAAGGATCCGCGGGGGGAGGATACGCAGTATTTT. Residues: CAPTKDPRGEDTQYF.

The chain employs TRBV6-5 and TRBJ1-6; TRBD1 matches 8 bases. CDR1 and CDR2 (germline): MNHEY, SVGAGI. The CDR3 covers 14 residues. Trimming cost V 4 bases and J 9 bases; bases outside gene matches: 5. As DNA, the CDR3 is TGTGCCAGCAGTTCCAGGGGGCGCATTTCACCCCTCCACTTT. Amino acid sequence: CASSSRGRISPLHF.

The V call is TRBV28, the J call TRBJ2-7, with TRBD1 identical over 8 bases. CDR1 and CDR2 from the germline V gene are MDHEN and SYDVKM. V lost 5 bases to trimming and J lost 2 bases; unmatched junction nucleotides: 5. This CDR3 contains 14 residues. Here the CDR3 reads CASSPTGEPYEQYF. The CDR3 DNA reads as TGTGCCAGCAGTCCGACAGGGGAACCCTACGAGCAGTACTTC. Complete variable domain (other parts from reference TRBV28 and TRBJ2-7): DVKVTQSSRYLVKRTGEKVFLECVQDMDHENMFWYRQDPGLGLRLIYFSYDVKMKEKGDIPEGYSVSREKKERFSLILESASTNQTSMYLCASSPTGEPYEQYFGPGTRLTVT.

V and J are TRBV7-2 and TRBJ2-1, with 8 bases matching TRBD2. The V and J ends lost 5 bases and 4 bases, in that order; junction bases with no gene match: 13. This CDR3 has 17 amino acids. In germline, CDR1 is SGHTA, CDR2 FQGNSA. CDR3 DNA: TGTGCCAGCAGCCCCCACCCCCCGGGGGGGCCTTACAATGAGCAGTTCTTC. Protein: CASSPHPPGGPYNEQFF.